The sequence of this T cell receptor (beta chain) was determined in a study of T cells in Graves' hyperthyroidism and ophthalmopathy. Study details: Peripheral blood draws took place at initial diagnosis, ahead of any treatment. Overall study findings and caveats: A 13 V-J model separated ophthalmopathy from stable hyperthyroidism. The model anticipated ophthalmopathy a median approximately 6.5 months pre-onset.

This CDR3 has 16 amino acids. Germline V gives CDR1 LNHDA, CDR2 SQIVND (reference sequence). Losses at the gene ends were 3 bases for V and 2 bases for J; bases not matched to a gene: 8. Using RNA transcripts as the source, TCR beta CDR3 regions were amplified. The HTBI primer set was used in a first-round RT-PCR of the TCR CDR3. TCRdb re-derived calls from the multiplex PCR reads in MiXCR, one entry per CDR3 protein. The sample has approximately 640,000 distinct CDR3 sequences, 17% seen once. Remarks on this clonotype: Its antigen is as yet unknown.

The TCR sequence derives from a man aged 45-60 years with Graves' hyperthyroidism. V gene TRBV19 combines with J gene TRBJ2-7; 9 bases map to TRBD2. Sequences were obtained from blood. The CDR3 sequence: CASSISPAGGTYEQYF. DNA for the CDR3: TGTGCCAGTAGTATTTCGCCAGCGGGAGGTACCTACGAGCAGTACTTC.